This TCR beta chain derives from a study of CD8 T cells in Susac syndrome. From blood CD8+ and CD4+ T cells, the TCR beta chain was sequenced. Controls matched for sex and age were healthy donors. TEMRA cells were FACS-enriched, and CD8+ and CD4+ T cells were isolated negatively. RNA in amounts of roughly 0.5 to 1 ug was reverse transcribed with random hexamers. The authors amplified TCR beta CDR3 across 54 Vbeta and 13 Jbeta using immunoSEQ multiplex PCR. TCRdb reanalysed the immunoSEQ multiplex PCR reads using MiXCR and keeps one entry per CDR3 protein. This table holds some 180,000 distinct CDR3 sequences, 93% found once. The CDR3 totals 16 residues. Trimming took 7 bases from V and 3 from J; bases not matched to a gene: 11. From germline, CDR1 is LNHDA and CDR2 SQIVND (reference sequence).

The rearrangement uses TRBV19 and TRBJ2-4; 8 bases line up with TRBD1. Sequenced: CD4+ T cells from PBMCs. This sequence originates from a human donor in good health. CDR3 DNA sequence: TGTGCCAGTACCCAAAGACAGGGGAGTTTCAAAAACATTCAGTACTTC. It yields the protein CASTQRQGSFKNIQYF.